This T cell receptor (beta chain) appears in the sequencing data of a study of T-cell reconstitution after alpha-beta-depleted transplantation in children. Points from the study as a whole: Reportedly, alpha-beta T cells present about two months post-transplant originated from several hundred expanded clones of graft origin.

With respect to this clonotype: What it binds is unknown.

Using unique molecular identifiers, the investigators prepared the TCRbeta library. TCRdb re-called the PCR reads through MiXCR, storing one row per CDR3 protein. The sample lists fewer than 550,000 distinct CDR3 sequences, over 10% seen once, with roughly 15% in the top ten. The CDR3 extends over 10 amino acids. The V end was cut by 7 bases, the J end by 8 bases, with 10 bases between. Germline CDR1 and CDR2: DFQATT and SNEGSKA (reference sequence). The specimen was PBMCs, mostly from graft donor cells, collected 180 days after TCRalphabeta/CD19-depleted stem cell transplant. The TCR comes from a female patient aged 2-9 years who had a stem cell transplant for aplastic anemia, so the T cells may come from the graft donor. The V call is TRBV20-1, the J call TRBJ2-3, with unresolved D. As DNA, the CDR3 is TGCAGTGTTCTGAATGTTACGCAGTATTTT. This encodes CSVLNVTQYF.